Listed below are T cell receptor beta chains from one sample, sequenced in a study of vaccination and CD4 T cells after COVID-19. Antigens of these TCRs are unknown. TCRdb re-called the PCR reads through MiXCR, storing one row per CDR3 protein. The sample lists 6,000 to 8,500 distinct CDR3 sequences, less than 80% occurring once. Sequencing was done on a sample of CD4+ T cells from blood, cultured in vitro. The origin of the receptors is a human donor who had recovered from COVID-19. Both conserved end residues are part of each CDR3. A D gene is named only where the DNA matches it firmly. Only part of the rows carry a size: once, few, many, or a class if the clone is expanded.

J	length	size	V	D	DNA	CDR3
TRBJ2-1	16	NA	TRBV6-2/TRBV6-3	TRBD2	TGTGCCAGCAGTTCCCAACTAGCGCGAACCTACAATGAGCAGTTCTTC	CASSSQLARTYNEQFF
TRBJ1-5	15	NA	TRBV7-2	NA	TGTGCCAGCAGCCCCGAACCCCAACGCGGCCAGCCCCAGCATTTT	CASSPEPQRGQPQHF
TRBJ1-6	17	few	TRBV20-1	TRBD1	TGCAGTGCTCGGGACAGGGGGCTGCGCTCCTATAATTCACCCCTCCACTTT	CSARDRGLRSYNSPLHF
TRBJ1-5	15	NA	TRBV12-3/TRBV12-4	NA	TGTGCCAGCAGTCCGAACACAGGGTACAATCAGCCCCAGCATTTT	CASSPNTGYNQPQHF
TRBJ1-6	18	NA	TRBV27	NA	TGTGCCAGCAGTTGGAGGATACCATCAAGCTCCTATAATTCACCCCTCCACTTT	CASSWRIPSSSYNSPLHF
TRBJ2-3	16	NA	TRBV29-1	TRBD1	TGCAGCGTTTCACTTCGGACAGGGTATATCGCAGATACGCAGTATTTT	CSVSLRTGYIADTQYF
TRBJ2-2	16	NA	TRBV20-1	NA	TGCAGTGCTAGAAGCGCTGTCTCTCCGAACACCGGGGAGCTGTTTTTT	CSARSAVSPNTGELFF
TRBJ1-2	13	NA	TRBV15	NA	TGTGCCACCAGCAGAGGGGGTCAAAAGGGCTACACCTTC	CATSRGGQKGYTF
TRBJ2-7	15	once	TRBV7-2	TRBD2	TGTGCCAGCAGCCTCGGGGGGGCGGGCTCCTACGAGCAGTACTTC	CASSLGGAGSYEQYF
TRBJ1-2	14	NA	TRBV6-5	NA	TGTGCCAGCAGTTATTATGGGGGCAACTATGGCTACACCTTC	CASSYYGGNYGYTF
TRBJ2-4	17	NA	TRBV6-2/TRBV6-3	TRBD2	TGTGCCAGCACCCCCCGACTGGGGCGGGAGGGTGGAAACATTCAGTACTTC	CASTPRLGREGGNIQYF
TRBJ1-1	14	NA	TRBV27	NA	TGTGCCAGCAGTTCATACAGGGATGGCACTGAAGCTTTCTTT	CASSSYRDGTEAFF
TRBJ1-6	14	NA	TRBV19	NA	TGTGCCAGTATGCGGAGCCCCTATAATTCACCCCTCCACTTT	CASMRSPYNSPLHF
TRBJ1-1	14	NA	TRBV7-2	NA	TGTGCCAGCAGCCCCGGTCCGGGGAACACTGAAGCTTTCTTT	CASSPGPGNTEAFF
TRBJ1-5	15	NA	TRBV10-2	TRBD1	TGCGCCAGCTCTCGTGGGGACAGGGGGCGTCAGCCCCAGCATTTT	CASSRGDRGRQPQHF
TRBJ2-3	13	NA	TRBV19	NA	TGTGCCAGTAGTTTTAAGGGCACAGATACGCAGTATTTT	CASSFKGTDTQYF
TRBJ1-5	13	NA	TRBV20-1	TRBD1	TGCAGTGCTAGACGGACAGGGGTAGAGCCCCAGCATTTT	CSARRTGVEPQHF
TRBJ2-1	16	NA	TRBV7-2	TRBD2	TGTGCCAGCAGCTTAGAGGGGACTAGCGGGAGGAATGAGCAGTTCTTC	CASSLEGTSGRNEQFF
TRBJ2-3	16	NA	TRBV7-3	NA	TGTGCCAGCAGCCCCCAGGGCGGGATGAGCACAGATACGCAGTATTTT	CASSPQGGMSTDTQYF
TRBJ1-2	17	NA	TRBV6-2/TRBV6-3	TRBD1	TGTGCCAGCAGTCACCATCGGACAGGGAAAGCACTTGATGGCTACACCTTC	CASSHHRTGKALDGYTF
TRBJ2-3	16	few	TRBV11-2	NA	TGTGCCAGCAGCTTAGCCCCGGGACTCCGCACAGATACGCAGTATTTT	CASSLAPGLRTDTQYF
TRBJ1-5	15	once	TRBV28	TRBD1	TGTGCCAGCAGTCCACAGACAGGGCCAAAACGGCCCCAGCATTTT	CASSPQTGPKRPQHF